A selection of T cell receptor beta chains follows, all from one sample in a study of identical twins. One entry per CDR3 protein, called by TCRdb with MiXCR from the 5' RACE reads. The top ten hold approximately 0.52% of the sample, which has about 550,000 distinct CDR3 sequences, about 20% seen once. These data were likewise used in another study, on yellow fever vaccine responses in identical twins.

Sequencing used CD4+ T cells sorted from blood. These receptors all come from a woman in her late teens or twenties in good health. The CDR3 runs from the conserved cysteine through the conserved F or W. Clone size is not always given. Where it is, it says once, few, many or a class for expanded clones.

CDR3	size	V
CASKFDTMNTEAFF	-	TRBV10-2
CASSWDRAHSYEQYF	-	TRBV5-1
CASSQAKGGNYGYTF	-	TRBV3-1
CASSPQGSDMNTEAFF	-	TRBV5-1
CASSLRGANTGELFF	many	TRBV12-3/TRBV12-4
CSARRLAGWDEQFF	-	TRBV20-1
CASARWGTDTQYF	few	TRBV12-3/TRBV12-4
CASSSHTVGGGSSGGRLNNEQFF	-	TRBV7-1
CASSFSVGSSYEQYF	few	TRBV5-5
CASSLETRSYEQYF	few	TRBV5-1
CASSQELVQGLQVTQYF	once	TRBV3-1
CATSRDLFDRPNYGYTF	few	TRBV15
CSARRLGELFF	-	TRBV20-1
CASSRTGGASSGNTIYF	-	TRBV7-8
CASTESWRVADTQYF	-	TRBV28
CASTIDRVAEAFF	-	TRBV5-6
CSVTTVGHMLF	-	TRBV29-1
CSAQGTSGNQETQYF	few	TRBV20-1
CASRRELHSGNTIYF	few	TRBV19
CASSTGRNYEQYF	-	TRBV10-2
CASRPRGGEGYTF	-	TRBV27
CASSPGLTGDTQYF	-	TRBV9
CASSEGVAVNTGELFF	-	TRBV2
CASSPEGAPGELFF	-	TRBV3-1
CSAAPSGAEDTQYF	-	TRBV20-1
CASRGGLAVYNEQFF	few	TRBV6-1
CASSYSKQGSTDTQYF	-	TRBV6-5
CASSFGTGYEKLFF	-	TRBV5-1
CASGLEAEGNEQFF	-	TRBV2
CATSDLGQQETQYF	-	TRBV24-1
CAIQTSGSNGELFF	-	TRBV10-3
CAGGDRGSGNTIYF	-	TRBV12-3/TRBV12-4
CATLDREHNEQFF	-	TRBV4-2
CSARSDSSYGYTF	-	TRBV20-1
CASSFSWSRGTPETQYF	-	TRBV11-2
CASSPGQEISEQYF	-	TRBV12-3/TRBV12-4
CATSSFSGPGELFF	-	TRBV24-1
CASSESGTSGDTQYF	-	TRBV5-1
CATSEVGGRQFF	few	TRBV24-1
CASSQVSGKSYNEQFF	-	TRBV14
CASSAGQHNTGELFF	-	TRBV6-1
CSVSRGNTEAFF	few	TRBV29-1
CASSVVASGNNEQFF	few	TRBV9
CASSLSGVVHTGELFF	many	TRBV12-3/TRBV12-4
CASSQASRDEAFF	few	TRBV3-1